These 27 T cell receptor beta chains came from one sample sequenced in a study of OX40 agonist ivuxolimab in advanced cancers. Measured with immunoSEQ multiplex PCR; TCRdb has only the in-frame clones, and not every one. There are 74,000 or so clones in the sample; 89% occur only once, and about 9.1% lies in the top ten. The sequencing used CD4+ or CD8+ T cells sorted from blood, collected in a trial of the OX40 agonist ivuxolimab. Receptor source: an adult with an advanced solid tumor such as melanoma, head and neck, liver or kidney cancer.

The V and J genes are TRBV6-5 and TRBJ2-6; D not certain. With 1 base removed from V and 4 bases from J, the gap between germline ends came to 8 bases. The CDR3 totals 15 residues. Germline V gives CDR1 MNHEY, CDR2 SVGAGI. The CDR3 protein is CASSYWGTGANVLTF. The DNA of the CDR3 is TGTGCCAGCAGTTACTGGGGAACAGGGGCCAACGTCCTGACTTTC.

The V call is TRBV28, the J call TRBJ1-4, with D possibly matching TRBD1 (6 bases). Trimming took off 4 bases at V and 6 bases at J, with 12 bases between the two ends. The CDR3 has 14 residues. Germline values: CDR1 MDHEN, CDR2 SYDVKM. The CDR3 is CASSSAGGYEKLFF. The DNA for the CDR3 is TGTGCCAGCAGTTCCGCGGGGGGCTATGAAAAACTGTTTTTT.

This chain uses TRBV5-1 with TRBJ2-5, with D unresolved. The CDR3 sequence is 13 residues long. V lost 4 bases and J 3 bases, leaving 10 bases between the germline ends. The germline CDR1 and CDR2 sequences are SGHRS and YFSETQ. The CDR3 DNA reads as TGCGCCAGCAGCCCTTTAACAGAAGAGACCCAGTACTTC. This translates into CASSPLTEETQYF.

The J gene is TRBJ2-7, the V gene TRBV15; D tentatively reads TRBD1 or TRBD2 (5 bases each). Germline loops: CDR1 LNHNV, CDR2 YYDKDF (reference sequence). The CDR3 runs 12 residues. V lost 3 bases and J 6 bases, leaving 9 bases between the germline ends. For the CDR3, the DNA is TGTGCCACCAGCAGGGGGACGGCCGAGCAGTACTTC. It codes for CATSRGTAEQYF.

V and J are TRBV5-4 and TRBJ2-5; no reliable D call. Germline V gene data show CDR1 as SGHNT and CDR2 as YYREEE (reference sequence). This CDR3 region has 14 residues. Deletions cut 0 bases from V and 4 bases from J, with 10 bases between. This CDR3 reads CASSLGWVGETQYF. The CDR3 DNA sequence: TGTGCCAGCAGCTTGGGCTGGGTGGGAGAGACCCAGTACTTC.

This chain links TRBV28 with TRBJ2-3, with D perhaps matching TRBD2 (6 bases). Trimming stripped 5 bases from V and 0 bases from J, with 21 bases between. The germline CDR1 and CDR2 sequences are MDHEN and SYDVKM. The CDR3 is 18 residues long. CDR3 DNA sequence: TGTGCCAGCAGTCCTGGTGGTAGCGGCCCCGCTAGCACAGATACGCAGTATTTT. Amino acids: CASSPGGSGPASTDTQYF.

This chain connects TRBV19 to TRBJ2-2; D is perhaps TRBD1 (5 bases). In germline, CDR1 is LNHDA, CDR2 SQIVND (reference sequence). Trimming left V 3 bases short and J 4 bases short, with 12 bases between. This CDR3 is built from 15 residues. CDR3: CASSMVGRATGELFF. In DNA, the CDR3 is TGTGCCAGTAGTATGGTCGGCAGGGCCACCGGGGAGCTGTTTTTT.

CDR3 protein: CASSSTSGSNEQYF. The CDR3 DNA reads as TGCGCCAGCAGCTCGACTAGCGGATCAAACGAGCAGTACTTC. The chain recombines TRBV5-1 with TRBJ2-7; 9 nucleotides align to TRBD2. The CDR3 has 14 amino acids. The V segment lost 3 bases and the J segment 5 bases; nucleotides outside the gene matches: 6. From germline, CDR1 is SGHRS and CDR2 YFSETQ.

V is TRBV7-9 and J is TRBJ2-1; 13 nucleotides align to TRBD2. Germline V CDR1 and CDR2: SEHNR, FQNEAQ (reference sequence). CDR3 length: 15 amino acids. After removal of 0 bases from V and 9 bases from J, the junction contained 2 bases not matched to a gene. CDR3 DNA sequence: TGTGCCAGCAGCTTAGCCCGGACTAGCGGGAGTGAGCAGTTCTTC. Protein sequence: CASSLARTSGSEQFF.

The chain links TRBV7-9 to TRBJ1-2, with D possibly TRBD1 on 5 matching bases. CDR1 is SEHNR and CDR2 is FQNEAQ in the germline V gene (reference sequence). The CDR3 is made up of 14 amino acids. Trimming cost V 1 base and J 4 bases, with 10 bases left between them. The CDR3 bases are TGTGCCAGCAGCTTAGGAGGGGTGGGCTATGGCTACACCTTC. Encoded protein: CASSLGGVGYGYTF.

This chain connects TRBV9 to TRBJ2-5, with a weak D call TRBD2 (6 bases). Per germline, CDR1 SGDLS and CDR2 YYNGEE. V was cut by 1 base and J by 4 bases, with 14 bases left in between. This CDR3 contains 15 residues. CDR3 coding DNA: TGTGCCAGCAGCGTAACGGGGGATTTCCGAGAGACCCAGTACTTC. The encoded protein is CASSVTGDFRETQYF.

The chain has TRBV9 and TRBJ2-1; 7 bases map to TRBD2. CDR3 length equals 16 residues. J lost 2 bases, V lost 3 bases, and 8 bases had no gene match. Germline assignment: CDR1 SGDLS and CDR2 YYNGEE. CDR3 bases: TGTGCCAGCAGCGAGGGACTACTTAGCCCCTACAATGAGCAGTTCTTC. Its protein is CASSEGLLSPYNEQFF. The full variable domain, its missing parts supplied by reference TRBV9 and TRBJ2-1, is DSGVTQTPKHLITATGQRVTLRCSPRSGDLSVYWYQQSLDQGLQFLIQYYNGEERAKGNILERFSAQQFPDLHSELNLSSLELGDSALYFCASSEGLLSPYNEQFFGPGTRLTVL.

The chain is built from TRBV18 and TRBJ1-1; tentatively, D is TRBD1 (6 bases). The CDR3 spans 16 residues. V dropped 6 bases and J dropped 2 bases, with 19 bases sitting between them. Per the germline V gene, CDR1 is KGHSH and CDR2 is LQKENI. The CDR3 DNA reads TGTGCCAGCTCCCCCGGGCAGGGGAGTCTCAACACTGAAGCTTTCTTT. It specifies CASSPGQGSLNTEAFF. Looking up the rest from reference TRBV18 and TRBJ1-1 gives the full variable domain: NAGVMQNPRHLVRRRGQEARLRCSPMKGHSHVYWYRQLPEEGLKFMVYLQKENIIDESGMPKERFSAEFPKEGPSILRIQQVVRGDSAAYFCASSPGQGSLNTEAFFGQGTRLTVV.

This chain links TRBV9 with TRBJ1-3, with D unclear. The CDR3 loop spans 14 amino acids. Trimming removed 0 bases at V and 5 bases at J, with 9 bases between. Germline values: CDR1 SGDLS, CDR2 YYNGEE. The CDR3 sequence: CASSVGAGRNTIYF. In DNA form, the CDR3 reads TGTGCCAGCAGCGTAGGTGCAGGACGAAACACCATATATTTT.

This clone was found a few times. V usage is TRBV28 and J usage is TRBJ1-4; D gene unclear. The CDR3 consists of 15 residues. Trimming cost V 2 bases and J 5 bases, with 12 bases left between them. CDR1 is MDHEN, CDR2 SYDVKM, per germline. CDR3 amino acids: CASSLRAGINEKLFF. DNA for the CDR3: TGTGCCAGCAGTTTAAGGGCGGGGATAAATGAAAAACTGTTTTTT.

CDR3 nucleotides: TGTGCCAGCAGCCGAGGGGGGACGAATTCACCCCTCCACTTT. Its protein product is CASSRGGTNSPLHF. The V call is TRBV7-2, the J call TRBJ1-6; tentatively, D is TRBD1 (6 bases). From germline, CDR1 is SGHTA and CDR2 FQGNSA. This CDR3 is 14 amino acids long. V lost 5 bases, J lost 7 bases, and 12 bases lay in between.

This sequence joins TRBV5-5 and TRBJ1-2; TRBD1 is a possible D gene (6 bases). Germline loops: CDR1 SGHKS, CDR2 YYEKEE (reference sequence). Trimming took off 1 base at V and 2 bases at J, with 9 bases between the two ends. This CDR3 contains 14 residues. The CDR3 is CASSLRQGNYGYTF. The CDR3 DNA sequence: TGTGCCAGCAGCTTGAGGCAGGGGAACTATGGCTACACCTTC.

The chain couples TRBV25-1 to TRBJ2-7; D is ambiguous. Trimming took 4 bases from V and 3 from J, leaving 10 bases between them. The CDR3 sequence is 13 residues long. In germline, CDR1 is MGHDK, CDR2 SYGVNS. For the CDR3, the DNA is TGTGCCAGCAGTGTGGGCAGAGGCTACGAGCAGTACTTC. Its translation: CASSVGRGYEQYF.

The V call is TRBV10-3, the J call TRBJ1-1, with D perhaps matching TRBD1 (6 bases). The CDR3 runs to 13 residues. Germline assignment: CDR1 ENHRY and CDR2 SYGVKD. Trimming left V 6 bases short and J 3 bases short, with 11 bases between. The CDR3 sequence: CAIRGKGDTEAFF. The CDR3 region has the DNA TGTGCCATCAGAGGCAAGGGGGACACTGAAGCTTTCTTT.

The genes are TRBV5-1 and TRBJ1-1; TRBD1 is a possible D gene (6 bases). The CDR3 extends over 15 amino acids. Germline loops: CDR1 SGHRS, CDR2 YFSETQ. V gave up 4 bases and J gave up 3 bases, with 16 bases separating them. Here the CDR3 reads CASSPTGTVDTEAFF. The CDR3 DNA is TGCGCCAGCAGCCCGACAGGTACTGTGGACACTGAAGCTTTCTTT.

The V call is TRBV6-1, the J call TRBJ2-5; perhaps D is TRBD1 or TRBD2 (5 bases each). CDR1 and CDR2 (germline): MNHNS, SASEGT. CDR3 length equals 14 residues. V was cut by 2 bases and J by 4 bases, with 11 bases left in between. The CDR3 spells CASSESPGRETQYF. The DNA for the CDR3 is TGTGCCAGCAGTGAATCTCCAGGGAGAGAGACCCAGTACTTC.

The rearrangement joins TRBV5-8 to TRBJ1-4, with D perhaps TRBD1 (6 bases). The V end was cut by 0 bases, the J end by 2 bases, with 14 bases between. Germline CDR1 reads SGHTS; CDR2 reads YDEGEE. The CDR3 sequence is 17 residues long. The CDR3: CASSLADRWSTNEKLFF. CDR3 DNA sequence: TGTGCCAGCAGCTTGGCCGACAGGTGGTCCACTAATGAAAAACTGTTTTTT.

The V call is TRBV2, the J call TRBJ1-5; weak D call: TRBD1 (5 bases). Trimming shortened V by 7 bases and J by 6 bases, and 19 bases separated the two germline ends. Germline V CDR1 and CDR2: SNHLY, FYNNEI. This CDR3 spans 15 amino acids. The CDR3 loop is CASNGGYGLSQPQHF. The CDR3 DNA reads TGTGCCAGCAATGGGGGGTACGGCCTTTCTCAGCCCCAGCATTTT.

This chain joins TRBV19 and TRBJ1-2; no clear D. Germline V gene data show CDR1 as LNHDA and CDR2 as SQIVND (reference sequence). V was trimmed by 4 bases and J by 1 base, leaving 7 bases between them. The CDR3 totals 13 residues. The CDR3 bases are TGTGCCAGTAGTACATATCTTAACTATGGCTACACCTTC. The encoded protein is CASSTYLNYGYTF.

The chain couples TRBV11-3 to TRBJ2-1; 7 nucleotides line up with TRBD2. The J segment lost 7 bases and the V segment lost 2 bases, leaving 2 bases of the junction unmatched. The CDR3 is made up of 13 amino acids. Germline CDR1 is SGHNT and CDR2 is YENEEA. The CDR3 sequence is CASSLWGGNEQFF. The CDR3 DNA is TGTGCCAGCAGCTTATGGGGGGGTAATGAGCAGTTCTTC.

This clone appeared a single time. V usage is TRBV7-9 and J usage is TRBJ1-2, with D unresolved. V lost 5 bases and J lost 4, with 8 bases in between. The CDR3 is made up of 12 amino acids. Germline V gene data show CDR1 as SEHNR and CDR2 as FQNEAQ (reference sequence). The CDR3 nucleotides read TGTGCCAGCAGCGCGGGAGGCTATGGCTACACCTTC. This encodes CASSAGGYGYTF.

The J gene is TRBJ2-4, the V gene TRBV7-9; TRBD1 matches 9 bases. Germline trimming cut 3 bases from V and 11 bases from J; bases unmatched to any gene: 11. The germline CDR1 and CDR2 sequences are SEHNR and FQNEAQ (reference sequence). The CDR3 runs to 15 residues. The CDR3 spells CASSFAIGTGSVQYF. In DNA form, the CDR3 reads TGTGCCAGCAGCTTCGCGATCGGGACAGGGAGCGTTCAGTACTTC.